This T cell receptor (beta chain) appears in the sequencing data of a study of technical replicates of blood from a handful of donors. This CDR3 region has 14 residues. V lost 8 bases and J lost 1, with 12 bases in between. In germline, CDR1 is SGHRS, CDR2 YFSETQ. Only in-frame clones appear in the TCRdb table, and some are missing; sequencing was by immunoSEQ multiplex PCR. The sample shows roughly 81,000 clones, about 86% of them seen only once. This clone was recorded only once. The origin of this receptor is a human donor in good health. Some clones in this sample may be carry-over from other donors' samples. Sequencing was done on a sample of PBMCs. The chain couples TRBV5-1 to TRBJ2-2; D possibly corresponds to TRBD1 (5 bases). The CDR3 is CASTRGQNTGELFF. In DNA form, the CDR3 reads TGCGCCAGTACCCGAGGACAGAACACCGGGGAGCTGTTTTTT.